This TCR beta chain derives from a study of blood T cells in healthy people across ages. The authors ran a second PCR of roughly 6 to 12 cycles using a sample-barcoded 5' primer and a J-beta primer mix. TCRdb called the 5' RACE reads again in MiXCR, with one record for every CDR3 protein. This table has approximately 800,000 distinct CDR3 sequences, 53% appearing once. Remarks on this clonotype: As yet, its antigen is unknown.

The study, taken as a whole, reports: A greater number of naive CD4+ cells and higher diversity distinguished long-lived donors from aged donors. Naive and antigen-experienced cells could not be conclusively compared, given unsorted PBMCs.

The J segment lost 3 bases and the V segment lost 8 bases, leaving 3 bases of the junction unmatched. The CDR3 runs 14 residues. Per the germline V gene, CDR1 is MNHNY and CDR2 is SVGAGI (reference sequence). Sequenced: blood. V is TRBV6-6 and J is TRBJ2-5, with 13 nucleotides matching TRBD2. The sequence derives from a man older than 75 in good health. CDR3 sequence reads: CASHTSGREETQYF. The CDR3 DNA reads as TGTGCCAGCCACACTAGCGGGAGGGAAGAGACCCAGTACTTC.